This T cell receptor beta chain was identified in a study of post-analysis software for immune sequencing data (dated by TCRdb to about 2015). General notes on the study: The recorded disease courses included relapsing-remitting, secondary progressive and progressive-relapsing multiple sclerosis, and some patients had no subtype annotation. Patient repertoires were compared against roughly 10 previously published healthy control repertoires from donors aged roughly 6 to 26 years. A subset of samples was prepared in parallel using single-end sample barcoding, then pooled and co-amplified after Illumina adapter ligation. Points the paper makes about the study in general: Strong co-clustering of samples prepared in the same batch was shown by direct clustering with F measure, prompting a batch-effect correction. The multiple sclerosis patient group was slightly younger than the control group. Significantly higher frequencies in patients than in controls were found for roughly 5 TRBV segments, including TRBV5-6, TRBV5-1 and TRBV20-1. Normalized Chao1 diversity was significantly lower in multiple sclerosis patients than controls, suggesting substantial peripheral T-cell clonal expansion.

CDR1 SGHAT and CDR2 FQNNGV were looked up in the germline V gene. At the junction V is shortened by 2 bases and J by 8 bases, with 12 bases in between. From the cysteine through the phenylalanine, the CDR3 covers 13 amino acids. CDR3 DNA is the only sequence kept; it has 39 bases, read in frame from the first base. Library preparation was by PCR. Sequencer: Illumina HiSeq 2500. To reduce PCR and sequencing biases, unique molecular identifiers were incorporated into the TCR beta cDNA libraries. Every 1 to 10 million input T cells yielded roughly 500,000 cDNA molecules, meaning each molecule approximated one T cell. The same protocol used for the earlier healthy control dataset was applied to prepare and sequence the patient libraries. Within a given batch, samples were prepared together, multiplexed and sequenced on the same HiSeq lane. Processing in the source paper ran as follows. MIGEC was used to process the raw barcoded reads, and molecular identifier groups with only a single read were discarded before consensus assembly and CDR3 extraction. VDJtools was used for post-analysis of the clonotype tables, and diversity was normalized by down-sampling every dataset to the size of the smallest sample. To correct batch-related cross-sample contamination, repertoire overlap clustering matched CDR3 amino acid sequences but not nucleotide sequences. TCRdb redid the processing of the public reads, applying fastp at Q25 and MiXCR, and retained in-frame beta chains. Here each entry gathers all rows of one CDR3 protein and keeps the most common genes and DNA. TCRdb's processing, not the authors', yielded these V and J calls. In this sample the table shows 820,000 or so distinct CDR3 sequences, approximately 50% of which occur a single time. Clones ranked in the top ten supply over 4% of the sample.

On this clonotype itself: The antigen it recognizes is unknown. Per-base quality was not reported, and no clone a single base away is much larger than it.

To demonstrate the VDJtools post-analysis software, the study profiled TCR beta repertoires from the peripheral blood of under 15 young patients with multiple sclerosis. The patients with multiple sclerosis were children and adolescents between roughly 6 and 16 years of age. The specimen sequenced was blood. The chain is encoded by TRBV11-2 joined to TRBJ1-1; TRBD1 is possibly the D segment (5 matching bases). The sequence came from a girl aged 10-17 years with multiple sclerosis. The CDR3 region reads CASSLFRGGEAFF. The sequenced DNA is TGTGCCAGCAGCTTATTCCGGGGCGGGGAAGCTTTCTTT.